This T cell receptor (beta chain) was obtained from a study of cytomegalovirus exposure and HLA in healthy donors. Study findings and constraints: The study flagged approximately 180 TCR beta chains as cytomegalovirus-associated.

Vbeta (60) and Jbeta (13) primers were used in the PCR. Sequencing used immunoSEQ multiplex PCR; TCRdb keeps in-frame clones, though not all of them. The sample records 90,000 to 120,000 clones, approximately 80% being singletons. Details on this clone: What it binds is unknown.

Germline loops: CDR1 LGHNT, CDR2 FRNRAP. The V and J ends lost 6 bases and 3 bases, in that order; junction bases with no gene match: 6. The CDR3 length is 15 residues. Sequencing input: PBMCs. The sequence derives from a woman aged 18-30 years in good health and CMV-seronegative. The V gene is TRBV12-5, the J gene TRBJ2-2; 8 bases match TRBD2. The CDR3 loop reads CASGPGGSYTGELFF. CDR3 DNA: TGTGCTAGTGGGCCGGGGGGGTCCTACACCGGGGAGCTGTTTTTT.